Below are 25 T cell receptor beta chains sequenced from a single sample in a study of blood T cell repertoires in COVID-19. Generated by immunoSEQ multiplex PCR, the TCRdb table keeps only in-frame clones and is missing some. The repertoire includes 100,000 or so clones, around 90% of them detected once, and around 6.5% sits in the top ten. The sample consisted of peripheral blood. These receptors were collected from a woman aged 55-70 years with acute or convalescent COVID-19.

The J gene is TRBJ2-4, the V gene TRBV7-8; perhaps TRBD2 as D (6 bases). This CDR3 region has 14 residues. The V gene's germline CDR1 is SGHVS and CDR2 FQNEAQ. Trimming took off 5 bases at V and 6 bases at J, with 14 bases between the two ends. CDR3 protein: CASSPRVGGNIQYF. For the CDR3, the DNA is TGTGCCAGCAGCCCCCGGGTCGGGGGAAACATTCAGTACTTC.

The rearrangement uses TRBV29-1 and TRBJ2-3; D is uncertain. The length of the CDR3 is 12 residues. CDR1 is SQVTM, CDR2 ANQGSEA, per germline. The V end was cut by 7 bases, the J end by 2 bases, with 10 bases between. The CDR3 nucleotides are TGCAGCGCCACGACTTACACAGATACGCAGTATTTT. This translates into CSATTYTDTQYF.

This chain joins TRBV28 and TRBJ1-1; 9 bases line up with TRBD1. The CDR3 has 15 amino acids. Germline V gives CDR1 MDHEN, CDR2 SYDVKM. V was pared by 1 base and J by 7 bases, with 7 bases of the junction left unmatched. This chain's CDR3 is CASSLLDRGGIEAFF. In DNA form, the CDR3 reads TGTGCCAGCAGTTTATTGGACAGGGGAGGAATTGAAGCTTTCTTT.

The CDR3 DNA reads TGTGCCAGCAGTTACTCGGGGGCGGGTGCACCCTACAATGAGCAGTTCTTC. Translating gives CASSYSGAGAPYNEQFF. The V and J genes are TRBV6-2 or TRBV6-3 and TRBJ2-1; a possible D gene is TRBD1 (6 bases). Germline CDR1 and CDR2: MNHEY and SVGEGT. Trimming left V 0 bases short and J 2 bases short, with 14 bases between. The CDR3 spans 17 residues.

This clone was seen only a few times. The J gene is TRBJ1-6, the V gene TRBV12-3 or TRBV12-4; D gene ambiguous. The CDR3 has 13 amino acids. Trimming cost V 4 bases and J 10 bases, with 11 bases left between them. The CDR3 DNA sequence: TGTGCCAGCAGTTACAGCTACGACTCACCCCTCCACTTT. It translates to CASSYSYDSPLHF.

The CDR3: CASSTGWTSGYNEQFF. In DNA form, the CDR3 reads TGTGCCAGCAGCACCGGGTGGACTAGCGGTTACAATGAGCAGTTCTTC. The chain recombines TRBV7-6 with TRBJ2-1, with TRBD2 identical over 10 bases. The junction had 8 bases not matched to a gene; V was cut back by 5 bases and J by 4 bases. This CDR3 comprises 16 residues. The germline CDR1 and CDR2 sequences are SGHVS and FNYEAQ. Filled out from reference TRBV7-6 and TRBJ2-1, the complete variable domain reads GAGVSQSPRYKVTKRGQDVALRCDPISGHVSLYWYRQALGQGPEFLTYFNYEAQQDKSGLPNDRFSAERPEGSISTLTIQRTEQRDSAMYRCASSTGWTSGYNEQFFGPGTRLTVL.

V is TRBV19 and J is TRBJ1-6, with 7 bases aligning to TRBD1. The CDR3 extends over 16 amino acids. V lost 5 bases, J lost 8 bases, and 12 bases stayed unmatched. Germline V CDR1 and CDR2: LNHDA, SQIVND (reference sequence). CDR3 in amino acids: CASSPLPGQSDSPLHF. The CDR3 nucleotides are TGTGCCAGTAGTCCCCTCCCGGGACAGAGTGATTCACCCCTCCACTTT.

This sequence joins TRBV19 and TRBJ1-3, with 7 bases that match TRBD1. Looked up from germline, CDR1 is LNHDA and CDR2 is SQIVND (reference sequence). This CDR3 region has 14 residues. The junction had 4 bases not matched to a gene; V was cut back by 1 base and J by 7 bases. Here the CDR3 reads CASSIGDSRNTIYF. The CDR3 nucleotides read TGTGCCAGTAGTATAGGGGACAGTCGCAACACCATATATTTT.

The chain is built from TRBV6-5 and TRBJ1-5, with 10 bases fitting TRBD1. Trimming removed 4 bases from V and 6 bases from J; junction bases left unmatched: 3. The CDR3 has 14 amino acids. Per germline, CDR1 MNHEY and CDR2 SVGAGI. The DNA of the CDR3 is TGTGCCAGCAGTTGGACAGGGGGTATTCAGCCCCAGCATTTT. Protein product: CASSWTGGIQPQHF.

The chain combines TRBV19 with TRBJ1-1, with 9 bases that match TRBD1. CDR3 size: 15 residues. V shed 4 bases, J shed 1 base, and the junction held 4 bases outside the gene matches. The germline V gene encodes CDR1 LNHDA and CDR2 SQIVND (reference sequence). The CDR3 DNA reads as TGTGCCAGTAGTAGGACAGGGGTGGGGAACACTGAAGCTTTCTTT. It codes for CASSRTGVGNTEAFF. The whole variable domain, filled in from reference TRBV19 and TRBJ1-1, reads DGGITQSPKYLFRKEGQNVTLSCEQNLNHDAMYWYRQDPGQGLRLIYYSQIVNDFQKGDIAEGYSVSREKKESFPLTVTSAQKNPTAFYLCASSRTGVGNTEAFFGQGTRLTVV.

The sample holds one count of this clone. The chain joins TRBV11-2 to TRBJ2-6, with D perhaps TRBD1 (5 bases). V dropped 3 bases and J dropped 0 bases, with 15 bases sitting between them. From germline, CDR1 is SGHAT and CDR2 FQNNGV. The CDR3 extends over 18 amino acids. The CDR3 bases are TGTGCCAGCAGCTTGGGGCGGATTCTCTACTCTGGGGCCAACGTCCTGACTTTC. As protein: CASSLGRILYSGANVLTF.

The rearrangement joins TRBV28 to TRBJ1-1, with 8 bases identical to TRBD1. CDR1 is MDHEN, CDR2 SYDVKM, per germline. The J segment lost 9 bases and the V segment lost 1 base, leaving 4 bases of the junction unmatched. The CDR3 has 13 amino acids. The DNA for the CDR3 is TGTGCCAGCAGTTTATCCAGGGGGCAGAAAGCTTTCTTT. Translating it yields CASSLSRGQKAFF.

V is TRBV6-5 and J is TRBJ1-5; 11 bases are shared with TRBD1. The V gene's germline CDR1 is MNHEY and CDR2 SVGAGI. The CDR3 has 15 residues. Trimming took 5 bases from V and 9 from J; bases not matched to a gene: 9. CDR3 sequence (DNA): TGTGCCAGCAGTCCGGGACAGGGGGGGGTGTTGCCCCAGCATTTT. Protein product: CASSPGQGGVLPQHF.

The gene calls are TRBV28 and TRBJ1-2; 7 bases match TRBD1. With V trimmed by 6 bases and J by 4 bases, 8 bases remained unmatched. Germline CDR1 and CDR2: MDHEN and SYDVKM. The CDR3 runs to 14 residues. CDR3 residues: CASREQGMVYGYTF. The CDR3 region has the DNA TGTGCCAGCAGGGAACAGGGGATGGTCTATGGCTACACCTTC.

This chain links TRBV20-1 with TRBJ2-7; TRBD2 matches 10 bases. V shed 6 bases and J 6 bases; nucleotides not matched to a gene: 2. This CDR3 is 11 amino acids long. Germline CDR1 is DFQATT and CDR2 is SNEGSKA (reference sequence). CDR3 sequence: CSAWTSGEQYF. In DNA form, the CDR3 reads TGCAGTGCATGGACTAGCGGCGAGCAGTACTTC.

This clone occurred once. The V and J genes are TRBV5-1 and TRBJ2-1; D may be TRBD2 (6 bases). CDR1 and CDR2 (germline): SGHRS, YFSETQ. Trimming left V 4 bases short and J 16 bases short, with 21 bases between. The CDR3 length is 13 residues. CDR3 loop: CASSRPEGQSRFF. The CDR3 DNA reads TGCGCCAGCAGCCGCCCGGAGGGTCAGTCGCGTTTCTTC.

This chain joins TRBV9 and TRBJ1-2; D unclear. The germline V and J ends were trimmed by 4 bases and 4 bases, with 11 bases remaining between them. Looked up from germline, CDR1 is SGDLS and CDR2 is YYNGEE. The CDR3 runs to 13 residues. In DNA form, the CDR3 reads TGTGCCAGCAGCCCCCTAAGCTTCTATGGCTACACCTTC. Translation gives CASSPLSFYGYTF.

The chain joins TRBV2 to TRBJ1-2, with 8 nucleotides matching TRBD1. The CDR3 is 15 residues long. The germline V gene has CDR1 SNHLY and CDR2 FYNNEI. Trimming cost V 4 bases and J 4 bases; bases outside gene matches: 8. The CDR3 here is CASSGVTGDSYGYTF. The CDR3 coding sequence is TGTGCCAGCAGTGGGGTGACAGGGGACTCCTATGGCTACACCTTC. The variable domain in full, with the rest retrieved from reference TRBV2 and TRBJ1-2, is EPEVTQTPSHQVTQMGQEVILRCVPISNHLYFYWYRQILGQKVEFLVSFYNNEISEKSEIFDDQFSVERPDGSNFTLKIRSTKLEDSAMYFCASSGVTGDSYGYTFGSGTRLTVV.

The genes are TRBV5-1 and TRBJ2-3, with TRBD1 matching over 9 bases. The CDR3 covers 14 residues. Per the germline V gene, CDR1 is SGHRS and CDR2 is YFSETQ. Unmatched junction bases numbered 2, after V lost 3 bases and J lost 3 bases. The CDR3 nucleotides read TGCGCCAGCAGCTCCGGGACAGGGACAGATACGCAGTATTTT. As protein: CASSSGTGTDTQYF.

DNA of the CDR3: TGTGCCACCAGCAGAGGGGCCAGCCCAAACACTGAAGCTTTCTTT. Its translation: CATSRGASPNTEAFF. The chain links TRBV15 to TRBJ1-1; the D is unclear. Trimming stripped 1 base from V and 2 bases from J, with 11 bases between. Germline CDR1 is LNHNV and CDR2 is YYDKDF (reference sequence). The CDR3 covers 15 residues.

The chain joins TRBV7-8 to TRBJ1-4; TRBD1 is a possible D gene (5 bases). The V gene lost 2 bases and the J gene lost 5 bases, with 15 bases spanning the gap. Germline CDR1 and CDR2: SGHVS and FQNEAQ. The CDR3 totals 16 residues. The CDR3 reads CASSLSGGLDNEKLFF. The CDR3 region has the DNA TGTGCCAGCAGCTTATCGGGGGGACTGGACAATGAAAAACTGTTTTTT.

The rearrangement uses TRBV24-1 and TRBJ1-5; D is uncertain. The V and J ends lost 2 bases and 6 bases respectively, with 4 bases between them. The CDR3 is 12 residues long. CDR1 is KGHDR, CDR2 SFDVKD, per germline. For the CDR3, the DNA is TGTGCCACCAGTGATTCAGGTCAGCCCCAGCATTTT. The encoded protein is CATSDSGQPQHF.

The V call is TRBV10-3, the J call TRBJ2-3; 14 nucleotides align to TRBD2. CDR1 ENHRY and CDR2 SYGVKD come from the germline V gene. The V and J ends lost 5 bases and 6 bases, in that order; junction bases with no gene match: 4. CDR3 length equals 15 residues. In DNA, the CDR3 is TGTGCCATCAGTCCGACTAGCGGGAGGGCCGATACGCAGTATTTT. Translated: CAISPTSGRADTQYF.

The V gene is TRBV6-2 or TRBV6-3, the J gene TRBJ2-2, with D perhaps matching TRBD2 (6 bases). Germline V gene sequence: CDR1 MNHEY, CDR2 SVGEGT. CDR3 length equals 14 residues. The ends were cut back, 4 bases at V and 4 bases at J, with 10 bases in the middle. The CDR3 DNA is TGTGCCAGCAGTTTCGGGAGTCCCACCGGGGAGCTGTTTTTT. It encodes CASSFGSPTGELFF.

V is TRBV5-5 and J is TRBJ2-7; TRBD1 might be the D (6 bases). Trimming took 4 bases from V and 0 from J, leaving 11 bases between them. This CDR3 has 14 residues. Germline V CDR1 and CDR2: SGHKS, YYEKEE (reference sequence). CDR3 sequence reads: CASSRGGASYEQYV. As DNA, the CDR3 is TGTGCCAGCAGCCGTGGGGGCGCCTCCTACGAGCAGTACGTC.